This entry lists 2 T cell receptor beta chains sequenced from one sample in a study of T cell repertoires in cytomegalovirus infection. TCRdb re-called the reads with MiXCR, one entry per CDR3 protein. Of about 740,000 distinct CDR3 sequences listed, 35% to 45% are singletons. The sample taken for sequencing was PBMCs. Receptors originate from a human donor in good health (CMV status not recorded). Some clones in this sample may be carry-over from other donors' samples.

As to this clonotype: This could be a read error, since a much larger clone is one nucleotide away. CDR3 sequence reads: CASSLAPVGSRPDTPYF. CDR3 DNA: TGTGCCAGCAGCTTAGCGCCGGTGGGGTCTCGCCCAGATACGCCGTATTTT. The chain employs TRBV7-8 and TRBJ2-3; unclear D gene. Germline CDR1 and CDR2: SGHVS and FQNEAQ. This CDR3 has 17 residues. The entire variable domain, with the rest obtained from reference TRBV7-8 and TRBJ2-3, is as follows: GAGVSQSPRYKVAKRGQDVALRCDPISGHVSLFWYQQALGQGPEFLTYFQNEAQLDKSGLPSDRFFAERPEGSVSTLKIQRTQQEDSAVYLCASSLAPVGSRPDTPYFGPGTRLTVL.

This clonotype was seen a few times. V usage is TRBV27 and J usage is TRBJ2-7; a weak D match, TRBD1 (5 bases). Germline V CDR1 and CDR2: MNHEY, SMNVEV (reference sequence). The ends were cut back, 7 bases at V and 2 bases at J, with 18 bases in the middle. The CDR3 totals 15 residues. The CDR3 bases are TGTGCCAGCACCCCCCGGCAGGGCGGAACCTACGAGCAGTACTTC. This codes for CASTPRQGGTYEQYF.